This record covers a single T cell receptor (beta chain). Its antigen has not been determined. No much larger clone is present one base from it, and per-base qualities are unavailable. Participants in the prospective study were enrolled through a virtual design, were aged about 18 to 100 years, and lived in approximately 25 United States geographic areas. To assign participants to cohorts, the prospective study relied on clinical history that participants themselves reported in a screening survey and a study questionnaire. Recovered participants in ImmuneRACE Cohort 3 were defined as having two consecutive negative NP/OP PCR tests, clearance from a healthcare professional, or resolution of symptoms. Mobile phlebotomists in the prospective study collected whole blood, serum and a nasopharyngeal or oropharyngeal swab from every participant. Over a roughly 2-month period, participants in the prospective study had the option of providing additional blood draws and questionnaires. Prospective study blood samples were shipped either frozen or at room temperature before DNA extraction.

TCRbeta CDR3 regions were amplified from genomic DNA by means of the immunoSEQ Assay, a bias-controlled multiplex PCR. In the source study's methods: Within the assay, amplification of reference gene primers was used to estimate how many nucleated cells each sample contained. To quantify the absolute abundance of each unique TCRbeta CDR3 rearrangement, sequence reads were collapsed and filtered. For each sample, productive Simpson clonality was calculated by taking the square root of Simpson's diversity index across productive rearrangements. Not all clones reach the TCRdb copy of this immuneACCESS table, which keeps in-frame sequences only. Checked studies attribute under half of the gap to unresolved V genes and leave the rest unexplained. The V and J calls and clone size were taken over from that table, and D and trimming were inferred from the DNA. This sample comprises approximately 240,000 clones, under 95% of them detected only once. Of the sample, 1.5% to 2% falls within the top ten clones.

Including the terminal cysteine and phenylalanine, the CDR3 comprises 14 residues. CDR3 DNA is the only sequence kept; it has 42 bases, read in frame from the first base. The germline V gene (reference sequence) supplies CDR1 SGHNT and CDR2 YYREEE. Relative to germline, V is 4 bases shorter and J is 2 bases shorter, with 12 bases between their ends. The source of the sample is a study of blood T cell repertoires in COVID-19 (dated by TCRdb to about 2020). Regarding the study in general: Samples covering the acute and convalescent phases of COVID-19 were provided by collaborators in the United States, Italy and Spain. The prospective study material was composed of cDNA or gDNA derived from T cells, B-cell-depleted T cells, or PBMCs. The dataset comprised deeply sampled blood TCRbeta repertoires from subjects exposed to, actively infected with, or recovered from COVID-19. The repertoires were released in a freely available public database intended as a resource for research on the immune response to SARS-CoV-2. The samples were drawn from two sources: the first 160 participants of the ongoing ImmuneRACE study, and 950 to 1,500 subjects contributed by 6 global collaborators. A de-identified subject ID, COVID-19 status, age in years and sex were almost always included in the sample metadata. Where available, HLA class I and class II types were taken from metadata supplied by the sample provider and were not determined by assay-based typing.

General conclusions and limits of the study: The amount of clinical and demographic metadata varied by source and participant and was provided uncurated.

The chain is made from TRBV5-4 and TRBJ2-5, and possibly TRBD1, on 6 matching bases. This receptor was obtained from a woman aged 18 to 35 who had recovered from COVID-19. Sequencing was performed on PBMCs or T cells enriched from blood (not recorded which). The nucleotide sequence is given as TGTGCCAGCAGCCCCACGACAGGTCAAGAGACCCAGTACTTC. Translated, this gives CASSPTTGQETQYF.